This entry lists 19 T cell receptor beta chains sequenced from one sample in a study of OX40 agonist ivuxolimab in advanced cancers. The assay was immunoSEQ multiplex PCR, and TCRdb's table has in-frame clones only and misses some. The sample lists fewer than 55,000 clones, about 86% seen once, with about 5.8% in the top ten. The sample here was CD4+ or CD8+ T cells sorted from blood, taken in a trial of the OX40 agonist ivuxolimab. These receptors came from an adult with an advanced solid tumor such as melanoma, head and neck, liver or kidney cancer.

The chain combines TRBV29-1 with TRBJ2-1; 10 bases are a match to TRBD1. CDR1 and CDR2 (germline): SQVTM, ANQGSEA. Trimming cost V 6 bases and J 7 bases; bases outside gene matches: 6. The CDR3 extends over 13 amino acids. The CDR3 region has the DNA TGCAGCGTGACAGGGGGCTTTTCGAATGAGCAGTTCTTC. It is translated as CSVTGGFSNEQFF.

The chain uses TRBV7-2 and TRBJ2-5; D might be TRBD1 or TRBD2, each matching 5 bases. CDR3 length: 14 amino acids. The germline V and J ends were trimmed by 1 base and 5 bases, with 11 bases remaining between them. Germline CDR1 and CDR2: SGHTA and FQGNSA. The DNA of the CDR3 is TGTGCCAGCAGCTTAGGGGGGTCGGGGGAGACCCAGTACTTC. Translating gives CASSLGGSGETQYF.

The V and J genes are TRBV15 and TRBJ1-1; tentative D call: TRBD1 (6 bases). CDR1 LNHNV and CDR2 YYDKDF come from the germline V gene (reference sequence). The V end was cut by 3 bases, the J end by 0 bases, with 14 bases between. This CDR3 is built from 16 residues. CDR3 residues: CATSSGRGRLNTEAFF. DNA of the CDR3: TGTGCCACCAGCAGCGGCAGGGGACGTCTGAACACTGAAGCTTTCTTT.

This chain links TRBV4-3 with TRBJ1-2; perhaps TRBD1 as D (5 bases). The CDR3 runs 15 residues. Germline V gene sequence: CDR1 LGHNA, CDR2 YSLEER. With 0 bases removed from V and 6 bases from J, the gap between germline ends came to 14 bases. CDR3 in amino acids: CASSQDGSPRDGYTF. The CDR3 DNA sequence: TGCGCCAGCAGCCAAGATGGGAGCCCCAGGGATGGCTACACCTTC.

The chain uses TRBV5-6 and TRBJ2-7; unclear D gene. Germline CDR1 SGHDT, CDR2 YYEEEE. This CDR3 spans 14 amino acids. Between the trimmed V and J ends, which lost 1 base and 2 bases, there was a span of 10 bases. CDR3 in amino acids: CASSLYDSPYEQYF. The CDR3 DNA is TGTGCCAGCAGCTTGTACGACTCCCCCTACGAGCAGTACTTC.

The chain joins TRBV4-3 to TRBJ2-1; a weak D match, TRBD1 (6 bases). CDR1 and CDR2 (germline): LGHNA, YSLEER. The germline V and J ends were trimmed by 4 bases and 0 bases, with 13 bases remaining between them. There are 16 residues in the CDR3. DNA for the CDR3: TGCGCCAGCAGCCCCACAGGGACGCTCTCCTACAATGAGCAGTTCTTC. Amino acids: CASSPTGTLSYNEQFF.

The CDR3 protein is CASRLDTNTEAFF. As DNA, the CDR3 is TGTGCCAGCAGGTTGGACACGAACACTGAAGCTTTCTTT. V is TRBV6-6 and J is TRBJ1-1; tentative D call: TRBD1 (5 bases). V was pared by 6 bases and J by 1 base, with 9 bases between. CDR3 size: 13 residues. Germline V CDR1 and CDR2: MNHNY, SVGAGI (reference sequence).

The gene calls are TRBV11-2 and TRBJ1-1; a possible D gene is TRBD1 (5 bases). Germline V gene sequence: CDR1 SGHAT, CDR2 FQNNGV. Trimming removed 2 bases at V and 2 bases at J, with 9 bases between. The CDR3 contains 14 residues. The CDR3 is CASSLPGRNTEAFF. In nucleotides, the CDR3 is TGTGCCAGCAGCTTACCAGGGCGAAACACTGAAGCTTTCTTT.

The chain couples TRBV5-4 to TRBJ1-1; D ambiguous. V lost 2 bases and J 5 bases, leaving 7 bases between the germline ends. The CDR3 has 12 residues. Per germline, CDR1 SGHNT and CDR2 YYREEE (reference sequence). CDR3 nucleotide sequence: TGTGCCAGCAGCTTTCAGGAAACTGAAGCTTTCTTT. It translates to CASSFQETEAFF.

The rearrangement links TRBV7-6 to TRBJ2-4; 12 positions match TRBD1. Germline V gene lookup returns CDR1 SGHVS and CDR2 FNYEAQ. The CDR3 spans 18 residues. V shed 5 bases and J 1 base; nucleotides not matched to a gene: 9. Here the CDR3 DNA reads TGTGCCAGCAGCCTTGGGACAGGGGGCGCGGAGGCCAAAAACATTCAGTACTTC. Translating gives CASSLGTGGAEAKNIQYF.

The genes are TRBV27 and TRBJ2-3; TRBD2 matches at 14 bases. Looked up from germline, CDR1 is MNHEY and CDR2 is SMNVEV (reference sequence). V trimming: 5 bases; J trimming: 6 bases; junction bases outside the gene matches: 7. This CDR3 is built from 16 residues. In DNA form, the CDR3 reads TGTGCCAGCAGTGCTGGGACTAGCGGGAGTGGCGATACGCAGTATTTT. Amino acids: CASSAGTSGSGDTQYF.

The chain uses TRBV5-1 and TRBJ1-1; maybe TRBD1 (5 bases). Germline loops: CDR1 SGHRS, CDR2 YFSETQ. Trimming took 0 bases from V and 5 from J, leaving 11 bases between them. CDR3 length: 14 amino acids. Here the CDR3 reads CASSLVRAGTEAFF. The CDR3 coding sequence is TGCGCCAGCAGCTTGGTCAGGGCGGGAACTGAAGCTTTCTTT.

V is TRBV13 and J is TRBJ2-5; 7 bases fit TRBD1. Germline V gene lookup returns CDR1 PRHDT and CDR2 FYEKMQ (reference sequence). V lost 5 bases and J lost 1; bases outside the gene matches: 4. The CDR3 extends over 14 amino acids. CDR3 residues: CASSHRQGQETQYF. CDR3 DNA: TGTGCCAGCAGCCATCGACAGGGCCAAGAGACCCAGTACTTC.

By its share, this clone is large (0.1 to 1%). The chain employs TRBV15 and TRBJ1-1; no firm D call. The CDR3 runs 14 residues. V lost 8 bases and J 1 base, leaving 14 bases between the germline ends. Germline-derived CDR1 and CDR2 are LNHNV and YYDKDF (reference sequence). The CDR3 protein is CATREYPRNTEAFF. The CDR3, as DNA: TGTGCCACCCGAGAGTACCCCCGGAACACTGAAGCTTTCTTT.

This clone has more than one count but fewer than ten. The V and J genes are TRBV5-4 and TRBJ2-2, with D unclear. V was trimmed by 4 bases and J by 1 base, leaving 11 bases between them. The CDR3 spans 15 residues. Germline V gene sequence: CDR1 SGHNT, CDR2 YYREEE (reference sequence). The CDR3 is CASSQDPGNTGELFF. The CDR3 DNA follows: TGTGCCAGCAGCCAAGATCCAGGGAACACCGGGGAGCTGTTTTTT.

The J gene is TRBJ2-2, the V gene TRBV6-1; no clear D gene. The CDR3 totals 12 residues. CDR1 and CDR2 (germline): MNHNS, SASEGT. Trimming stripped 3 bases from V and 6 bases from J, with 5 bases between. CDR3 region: CASSDWAGELFF. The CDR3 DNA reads TGTGCCAGCAGTGATTGGGCCGGGGAGCTGTTTTTT.

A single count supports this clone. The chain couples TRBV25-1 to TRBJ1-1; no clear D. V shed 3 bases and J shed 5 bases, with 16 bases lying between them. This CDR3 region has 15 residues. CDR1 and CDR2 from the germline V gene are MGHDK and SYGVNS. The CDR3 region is CASSDPPNSRTEAFF. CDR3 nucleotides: TGTGCCAGCAGTGATCCCCCGAACTCCAGGACTGAAGCTTTCTTT. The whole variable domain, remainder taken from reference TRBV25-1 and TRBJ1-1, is EADIYQTPRYLVIGTGKKITLECSQTMGHDKMYWYQQDPGMELHLIHYSYGVNSTEKGDLSSESTVSRIRTEHFPLTLESARPSHTSQYLCASSDPPNSRTEAFFGQGTRLTVV.

The DNA for the CDR3 is TGTGCCAGCAGTATTATAGGACAGGGGTTTGGCTACACCTTC. Protein sequence: CASSIIGQGFGYTF. V and J are TRBV6-1 and TRBJ1-2; TRBD1 agrees at 9 bases. Looked up from germline, CDR1 is MNHNS and CDR2 is SASEGT. The V gene end was trimmed by 5 bases and the J gene end by 7 bases; junction bases not matched to a gene: 8. The CDR3 covers 14 residues.

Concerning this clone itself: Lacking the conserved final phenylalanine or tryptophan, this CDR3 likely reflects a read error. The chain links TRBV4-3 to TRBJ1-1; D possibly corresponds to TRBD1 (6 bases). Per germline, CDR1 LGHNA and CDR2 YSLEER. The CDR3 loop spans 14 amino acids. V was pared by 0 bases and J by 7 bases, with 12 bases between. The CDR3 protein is CASSQDWGGREAFL. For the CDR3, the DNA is TGCGCCAGCAGCCAAGACTGGGGGGGCCGTGAAGCTTTCCTT.